The text below deals with one T cell receptor (beta chain). This entry is derived from a study of blood T cell repertoires in COVID-19. Looked up from germline, CDR1 is GTSNPN and CDR2 is SVGIG (reference sequence). This CDR3 is built from 13 residues. V lost 5 bases, J lost 0 bases, and 10 bases lay in between. Clones were read by immunoSEQ multiplex PCR, and TCRdb kept only the in-frame ones, dropping some. The table has 200,000 to 250,000 clones, approximately 88% seen once. This sequence joins TRBV30 and TRBJ1-1; tentative D call: TRBD1 (6 bases). The TCR comes from a woman in her 30s who had been exposed to COVID-19. The sample consisted of PBMCs or T cells enriched from blood (not recorded which). The CDR3 loop is CAWVDSLNTEAFF. The DNA for the CDR3 is TGTGCCTGGGTGGACAGTTTGAACACTGAAGCTTTCTTT. Full variable domain (rest looked up from reference TRBV30 and TRBJ1-1): SQTIHQWPATLVQPVGSPLSLECTVEGTSNPNLYWYRQAAGRGLQLLFYSVGIGQISSEVPQNLSASRPQDRQFILSSKKLLLSDSGFYLCAWVDSLNTEAFFGQGTRLTVV.